A single sample gave rise to the 26 T cell receptor beta chains below, sequenced in a study of T-cell memory formation after mild COVID-19. TCRdb reprocessed the 5' RACE reads with MiXCR, giving one entry per CDR3 protein. The table shows about 320,000 distinct CDR3 sequences, with roughly an eighth occurring only once. The source material was PBMCs or a T cell subset sorted from them (not recorded which). All receptors derive from a man between 18 and 35 years old who had mild COVID-19 (a few samples of this study predate the infection). Cell type and time point are not known.

The rearrangement uses TRBV3-1 and TRBJ1-6; 11 bases match TRBD1. CDR3 length: 14 residues. Germline V CDR1 and CDR2: LGHDT, YNNKEL (reference sequence). The J segment lost 8 bases and the V segment lost 5 bases, leaving 2 bases of the junction unmatched. The CDR3 here is CASSGTGGDSPLHF. CDR3 DNA sequence: TGTGCCAGCAGCGGGACAGGGGGGGATTCACCCCTCCACTTT.

A few counts support this clonotype. The chain uses TRBV29-1 and TRBJ2-3; D could derive from TRBD1 or TRBD2 (6 bases each). V was clipped by 5 bases and J by 6 bases, with 9 bases between them. CDR3 length: 11 amino acids. Germline V lookup: CDR1 SQVTM, CDR2 ANQGSEA. This CDR3 reads CSVRRGDTQYF. The CDR3 bases are TGCAGCGTTCGGAGGGGGGATACGCAGTATTTT.

The chain employs TRBV3-1 and TRBJ2-3; the match to TRBD2 covers 8 bases. Germline V gene data show CDR1 as LGHDT and CDR2 as YNNKEL (reference sequence). V trimming: 3 bases; J trimming: 5 bases; junction bases outside the gene matches: 10. The CDR3 has 16 amino acids. The CDR3 sequence is CASSQSGSGGLDTQYF. The CDR3 nucleotides are TGTGCCAGCAGCCAGTCGGGGAGCGGGGGACTAGATACGCAGTATTTT.

The J gene is TRBJ1-3, the V gene TRBV20-1, with D maybe TRBD1 (5 bases). The CDR3 sequence is 14 residues long. Trimming stripped 1 base from V and 4 bases from J, with 11 bases between. Germline CDR1 and CDR2: DFQATT and SNEGSKA (reference sequence). The CDR3 loop is CSARAPGVGNTIYF. The DNA of the CDR3 is TGCAGTGCTAGAGCCCCGGGGGTGGGAAACACCATATATTTT.

This chain joins TRBV7-2 and TRBJ1-5; no firm D call. Germline CDR1 SGHTA, CDR2 FQGNSA. The CDR3 is made up of 17 amino acids. V lost 4 bases, J lost 2 bases, and 18 bases lay in between. CDR3 DNA: TGTGCCAGCAGCTCCGCCCGTTGGGTGCCGGGCAATCAGCCCCAGCATTTT. Translation: CASSSARWVPGNQPQHF.

This clonotype appeared a few times. The CDR3 nucleotides read TGCAGTGCTAGAGGGGGGGGCGTAAAGACCCAGTACTTC. Translation gives CSARGGGVKTQYF. The V call is TRBV20-1, the J call TRBJ2-5; tentative D call: TRBD2 (7 bases). Germline-derived CDR1 and CDR2 are DFQATT and SNEGSKA (reference sequence). The CDR3 sequence is 13 residues long. The V end was cut by 1 base, the J end by 6 bases, with 12 bases between.

This clonotype was counted only a few times. The chain carries TRBV4-1 and TRBJ2-3; TRBD1 agrees at 9 bases. There are 15 residues in the CDR3. The germline CDR1 and CDR2 sequences are MGHRA and YSYEKL. The trim removed 8 bases at V and 8 bases at J, leaving 14 bases unmatched. CDR3 nucleotides: TGCGCCAGCCGCCGGGACAGGGAAATCAGGGGTACGCAGTATTTT. As protein: CASRRDREIRGTQYF.

The rearrangement links TRBV6-1 to TRBJ1-6; 7 positions match TRBD1. CDR1 and CDR2 from the germline V gene are MNHNS and SASEGT. V lost 3 bases and J lost 9; bases outside the gene matches: 8. This CDR3 region has 15 residues. CDR3 loop: CASSDRNPGGSPLHF. CDR3 bases: TGTGCCAGCAGTGACAGAAACCCAGGGGGTTCACCCCTCCACTTT.

The J gene is TRBJ2-7, the V gene TRBV6-2 or TRBV6-3; TRBD1 matches at 12 bases. V dropped 5 bases and J dropped 4; count of bases not matched to a gene: 6. Germline CDR1 is MNHEY and CDR2 is SVGEGT. CDR3 length: 15 amino acids. CDR3 sequence: CASSPRGQGAYEQYV. CDR3 nucleotide sequence: TGTGCCAGCAGTCCTCGGGGACAGGGGGCTTACGAGCAGTACGTC.

This clonotype was detected only a few times. V gene TRBV4-1 combines with J gene TRBJ2-6, with 11 bases identical to TRBD1. The J segment lost 3 bases and the V segment lost 4 bases, leaving 8 bases of the junction unmatched. The CDR3 totals 18 residues. CDR1 is MGHRA and CDR2 is YSYEKL in the germline V gene. This CDR3 is CASSLSGQGARGANVLTF. The DNA of the CDR3 is TGCGCCAGCAGCCTGTCTGGACAGGGGGCGCGTGGGGCCAACGTCCTGACTTTC.

J is TRBJ2-5 and V is TRBV5-5; 9 bases are shared with TRBD1. The CDR3 is made up of 14 amino acids. With 4 bases clipped from V and 6 bases from J, the junction kept 7 bases outside the gene matches. The germline V gene has CDR1 SGHKS and CDR2 YYEKEE (reference sequence). CDR3 DNA: TGTGCCAGCAGCAACACAGGGGGCTTACAGACCCAGTACTTC. Protein sequence: CASSNTGGLQTQYF.

The CDR3 DNA sequence: TGTGCCAAGCAGATCCGAAACACAGATACGCAGTATTTT. It specifies CAKQIRNTDTQYF. The chain uses TRBV2 and TRBJ2-3; D call uncertain. The length of the CDR3 is 13 residues. The V gene lost 10 bases and the J gene lost 2 bases, with 13 bases spanning the gap. CDR1 is SNHLY and CDR2 is FYNNEI in the germline V gene.

In its sample, this clonotype was seen a few times. The rearrangement links TRBV25-1 to TRBJ2-7, with D perhaps given as TRBD1 or TRBD2 (5 bases each). The CDR3 consists of 13 residues. V shed 6 bases and J shed 1 base, with 10 bases lying between them. Per germline, CDR1 MGHDK and CDR2 SYGVNS. This CDR3 is CASRTEGSYEQYF. CDR3 coding DNA: TGTGCCAGCAGGACCGAGGGGTCCTACGAGCAGTACTTC.

The J gene is TRBJ2-1, the V gene TRBV7-9, with D perhaps TRBD1 or TRBD2 (6 bases each). V was clipped by 2 bases and J by 8 bases, with 19 bases between them. This CDR3 has 16 residues. Germline lookup yields CDR1 SEHNR and CDR2 FQNEAQ (reference sequence). The CDR3 sequence: CASSLPRPGAGDEQFF. The CDR3 bases are TGTGCCAGCAGCTTACCCCGCCCGGGGGCTGGGGATGAGCAGTTCTTC.

This clonotype was detected once. The J gene is TRBJ2-1, the V gene TRBV11-2; 10 nucleotides line up with TRBD2. This CDR3 spans 15 amino acids. Per the germline V gene, CDR1 is SGHAT and CDR2 is FQNNGV. V was clipped by 1 base and J by 10 bases; unmatched bases: 7. The CDR3, as DNA: TGTGCCAGCAGCTTAGGCCCAGCGGGGGGGAACGAGCAGTTCTTC. Encoded protein: CASSLGPAGGNEQFF.

This clonotype was seen a handful of times. The V call is TRBV28, the J call TRBJ2-2, with 10 bases that match TRBD1. The V and J ends lost 10 bases and 6 bases, in that order; junction bases with no gene match: 8. CDR1 is MDHEN, CDR2 SYDVKM, per germline. The CDR3 has 14 amino acids. The CDR3 DNA sequence: TGTGCCACGCTTACCGGACAGGGGGCCGGGGAGCTGTTTTTT. Its protein product is CATLTGQGAGELFF.

This clonotype has just a few counts. The chain recombines TRBV7-2 with TRBJ2-7, with TRBD2 matching over 16 bases. J was trimmed by 2 bases and V by 2 bases; bases with no gene match: 6. Germline CDR1 and CDR2: SGHTA and FQGNSA. The CDR3 covers 18 residues. CDR3 loop: CASSLIPGTSGGAYEQYF. CDR3 nucleotide sequence: TGTGCCAGCAGCTTAATCCCCGGGACTAGCGGGGGGGCCTACGAGCAGTACTTC.

The chain links TRBV30 to TRBJ2-2, with a tentative D call TRBD1 (6 bases). The length of the CDR3 is 11 residues. Germline values: CDR1 GTSNPN, CDR2 SVGIG (reference sequence). Deletions cut 5 bases from V and 5 bases from J, with 6 bases between. The CDR3: CAWQGTGELFF. CDR3 coding DNA: TGTGCCTGGCAGGGGACCGGGGAGCTGTTTTTT.

The chain couples TRBV11-2 to TRBJ2-2; 9 nucleotides line up with TRBD1. CDR1 is SGHAT and CDR2 is FQNNGV in the germline V gene. The CDR3 loop spans 15 amino acids. J was trimmed by 2 bases and V by 6 bases; bases with no gene match: 4. The CDR3 region is CASRRTGVNTGELFF. The CDR3 DNA sequence: TGTGCCAGCAGACGGACAGGGGTCAACACCGGGGAGCTGTTTTTT. Complete variable domain (other parts from reference TRBV11-2 and TRBJ2-2): EAGVAQSPRYKIIEKRQSVAFWCNPISGHATLYWYQQILGQGPKLLIQFQNNGVVDDSQLPKDRFSAERLKGVDSTLKIQPAKLEDSAVYLCASRRTGVNTGELFFGEGSRLTVL.

The chain recombines TRBV5-1 with TRBJ2-7; no clear D gene. Germline values: CDR1 SGHRS, CDR2 YFSETQ. The CDR3 sequence is 16 residues long. Trimming stripped 0 bases from V and 2 bases from J, with 15 bases between. CDR3 residues: CASSLGLVQDAYEQYF. The CDR3 coding sequence is TGCGCCAGCAGCTTGGGACTGGTTCAGGACGCCTACGAGCAGTACTTC.

V is TRBV6-6 and J is TRBJ1-2; D ambiguous. In germline, CDR1 is MNHNY, CDR2 SVGAGI (reference sequence). V was pared by 2 bases and J by 7 bases, with 2 bases between. The CDR3 has 10 residues. The CDR3, as DNA: TGTGCCAGCAGTTACAGTGGCTACACCTTC. Residues: CASSYSGYTF.

This clonotype was seen a few times. The rearrangement joins TRBV6-5 to TRBJ1-2; D unresolved. The CDR3 totals 11 residues. Trimming cost V 3 bases and J 7 bases, with 6 bases left between them. The germline CDR1 and CDR2 sequences are MNHEY and SVGAGI. CDR3 region: CASSYLGGYTF. The CDR3 DNA follows: TGTGCCAGCAGTTATCTCGGTGGCTACACCTTC.

The chain uses TRBV7-9 and TRBJ1-6; the D gene is possibly TRBD1 (6 bases). Germline values: CDR1 SEHNR, CDR2 FQNEAQ (reference sequence). V dropped 5 bases and J dropped 9 bases, with 14 bases sitting between them. The CDR3 totals 14 residues. The CDR3, as DNA: TGTGCCAGCAGCCTGACAGGTTTTGGTTCACCCCTCCACTTT. Amino acids: CASSLTGFGSPLHF.

This clonotype was detected ten times or more. V and J are TRBV7-3 and TRBJ2-5, with D possibly being TRBD2 (6 bases). This CDR3 has 13 amino acids. Between the trimmed V and J ends, which lost 5 bases and 3 bases, there was a span of 10 bases. The V gene's germline CDR1 is SGHTA and CDR2 FQGTGA. CDR3 in DNA: TGTGCCAGCAGCGAGACTAGTGAAGAGACCCAGTACTTC. This codes for CASSETSEETQYF.

This clonotype has only a few counts. This rearrangement joins TRBV7-2 to TRBJ1-6; the D gene is possibly TRBD1 (6 bases). The germline gives CDR1 SGHTA, CDR2 FQGNSA. The CDR3 spans 16 residues. Trimming removed 5 bases at V and 8 bases at J, with 19 bases between. CDR3 nucleotide sequence: TGTGCCAGCAGCCCCCCGGGGGGGCCTGCAGATTCACCCCTCCACTTT. Protein: CASSPPGGPADSPLHF.

The rearrangement uses TRBV12-3 or TRBV12-4 and TRBJ1-5; D unresolved. The V end was cut by 5 bases, the J end by 0 bases, with 14 bases between. The CDR3 spans 16 residues. The chain's CDR3 is CASSGADQYSNQPQHF. DNA for the CDR3: TGTGCCAGCAGTGGTGCTGACCAATATAGCAATCAGCCCCAGCATTTT.